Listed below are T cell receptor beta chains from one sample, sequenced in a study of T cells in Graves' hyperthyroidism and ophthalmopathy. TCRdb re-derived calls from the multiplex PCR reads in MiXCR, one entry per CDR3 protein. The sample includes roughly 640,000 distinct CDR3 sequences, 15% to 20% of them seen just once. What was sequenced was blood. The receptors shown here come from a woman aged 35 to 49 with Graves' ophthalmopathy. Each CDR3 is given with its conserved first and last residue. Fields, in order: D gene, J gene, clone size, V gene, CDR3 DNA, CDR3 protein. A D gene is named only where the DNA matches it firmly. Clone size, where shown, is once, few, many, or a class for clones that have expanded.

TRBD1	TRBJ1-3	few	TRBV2	TGTGCCAGCAGTGTACAGGGGCCCTCTGGAAACACCATATATTTT	CASSVQGPSGNTIYF
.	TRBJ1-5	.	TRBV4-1	TGCGCCAGCAGCCAAACCAGGACAGATAGCAATCAGCCCCAGCATTTT	CASSQTRTDSNQPQHF
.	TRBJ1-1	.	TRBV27	TGTGCCGGCAGTTTATTTGCGGAAGAAGCTTTCTTT	CAGSLFAEEAFF
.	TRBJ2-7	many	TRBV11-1	TGTGCCAGCTTGAGAGGGGAAACCTACGAGCAGTACTTC	CASLRGETYEQYF
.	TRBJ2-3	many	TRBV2	TGTGCCAGCAGTGTGACAGGGAGGGGCACAGATACGCAGTATTTT	CASSVTGRGTDTQYF
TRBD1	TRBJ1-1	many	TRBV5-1	TGCGCCAGCAGCCTAAACCGGGACAGGGGGACTGAAGCTTTCTTT	CASSLNRDRGTEAFF
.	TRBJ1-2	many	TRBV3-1	TGTGCCAGCAGCCAAGATAATCAAGACGGCTACACCTTC	CASSQDNQDGYTF
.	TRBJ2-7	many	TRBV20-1	TGCAGTTTGGCCAGGAGCTCCTACGAGCAGTACTTC	CSLARSSYEQYF
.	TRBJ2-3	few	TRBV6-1	TGTGCCAGCAGTGCACAGACGTTCCTTAGCACAGATACGCAGTATTTT	CASSAQTFLSTDTQYF
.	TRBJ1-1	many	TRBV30	TGTGCCTGGAGTGTACTGTCTGAAGCTTTCTTT	CAWSVLSEAFF
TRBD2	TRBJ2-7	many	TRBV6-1	TGTGCCAGCAATCGACTAGCGGGGGGGTACGAGCAGTACTTC	CASNRLAGGYEQYF
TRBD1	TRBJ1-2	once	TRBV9	TGTGCCAGCAGCAACGTCCTCCGGGACAGTACCATCTATGGCTACACCTTC	CASSNVLRDSTIYGYTF
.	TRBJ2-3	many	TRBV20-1	TGCAGTGCTAGAGATTCTGGAGGTACGCAGTATTTT	CSARDSGGTQYF
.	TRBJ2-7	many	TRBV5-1	TGCGCCAGCAGCTCAGGACAATCTGTCTACGAGCAGTACTTC	CASSSGQSVYEQYF
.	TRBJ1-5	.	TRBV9	TGTGCCAGCAGCGTAGTCGCTTTGACCTCAAGCAATCAGCCCCAGCATTTT	CASSVVALTSSNQPQHF
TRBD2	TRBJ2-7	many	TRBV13	TGTGCCAGCAGCTTAGGACTAGCGGGACCCTTGGTCGAGCAGTACTTC	CASSLGLAGPLVEQYF
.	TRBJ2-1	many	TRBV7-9	TGTGCCAGCAGCAAAGACTTAAGAGGCAATGAGCAGTTCTTC	CASSKDLRGNEQFF
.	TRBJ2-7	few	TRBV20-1	TGCAGTGCTAGAGATAGTCGGGGATTTAGAGGACTCGAGCAGTACTTC	CSARDSRGFRGLEQYF
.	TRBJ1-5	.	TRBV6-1	TGTGCCAGCAGTGAGTTCATTCGGAGTGGCAATCAGCCCCAGCATTTT	CASSEFIRSGNQPQHF
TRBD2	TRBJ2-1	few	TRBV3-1	TGTGCCAGCACCGTAACTAGCGGGGGGTCCTACAATGAGCAGTTCTTC	CASTVTSGGSYNEQFF
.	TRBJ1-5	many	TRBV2	TGTGCCAGCAGAGTCGGTAGCAATCAGCCCCAGCATTTT	CASRVGSNQPQHF
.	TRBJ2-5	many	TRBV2	TGTGCCAGCGGAGATCAGGGACAACGAGGAGAGACCCAGTACTTC	CASGDQGQRGETQYF
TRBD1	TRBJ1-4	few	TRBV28	TGTGCCGGGGGGAACAGGGGAGGTCGTGAAAAACTGTTTTTT	CAGGNRGGREKLFF
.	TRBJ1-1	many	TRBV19	TGTGCCAGTAGTATGCGGGGGGACACTGAAGCTTTCTTT	CASSMRGDTEAFF
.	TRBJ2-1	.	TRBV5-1	TGCGCCAGCAGCCGGGACTTTGACTCCTACAATGAGCAGTTCTTC	CASSRDFDSYNEQFF
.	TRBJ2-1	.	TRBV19	TGTGCCAGTAGTACCGGGCCGGGTATGTTCAATGAGCAGTTCTTC	CASSTGPGMFNEQFF
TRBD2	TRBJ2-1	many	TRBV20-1	TGCAGTGCTAGAGACCTAGCGGGTTCCTACAATGAGCAGTTCTTC	CSARDLAGSYNEQFF
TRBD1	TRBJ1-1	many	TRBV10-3	TGTGCCACGACAGGGTTCCCCCCTGAAGCTTTCTTT	CATTGFPPEAFF
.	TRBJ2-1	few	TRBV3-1	TGTGCCAGCAGCCGGGCTACCCTTTACAATGAGCAGTTCTTC	CASSRATLYNEQFF
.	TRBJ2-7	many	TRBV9	TGTGCCAGCAGCGTAGCCCCCCCCTACGAGCAGTACTTC	CASSVAPPYEQYF
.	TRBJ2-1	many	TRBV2	TGTGCCAGCAGAGGGGGGGGTGAGCAGTTCTTC	CASRGGGEQFF
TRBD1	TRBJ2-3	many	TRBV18	TGTGCCAGCTCACTACAGGGGACAGGCACAGATACGCAGTATTTT	CASSLQGTGTDTQYF
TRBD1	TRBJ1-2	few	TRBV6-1	TGTGCCAGCGCACCAGGGGGCTTCTATGGCTACACCTTC	CASAPGGFYGYTF
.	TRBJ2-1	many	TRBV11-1	TGTGCCAGCAGCTCGACTAGCAATGAGCAGTTCTTC	CASSSTSNEQFF
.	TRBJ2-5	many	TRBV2	TGTGCCAGCAGTAACCAGGGCGCCGTAGGAGAGACCCAGTACTTC	CASSNQGAVGETQYF
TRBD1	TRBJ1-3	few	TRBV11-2	TGTGCCAGCAGCGGTGGGACAGTCCGTACTGGAAACACCATATATTTT	CASSGGTVRTGNTIYF
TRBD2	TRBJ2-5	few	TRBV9	TGTGCCAGCAGCCCACGGCAACTAGCGGGGATGGAGACCCAGTACTTC	CASSPRQLAGMETQYF
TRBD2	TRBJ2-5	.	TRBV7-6	TGTGCCAGCAGCTGGAGCGGGGGGGCGGTCGGGGAGACCCAGTACTTC	CASSWSGGAVGETQYF
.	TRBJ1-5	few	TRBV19	TGTGCCAGTAGCGACAGCGCGGGCAATCAGCCCCAGCATTTT	CASSDSAGNQPQHF
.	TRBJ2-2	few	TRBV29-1	TGCAGCGTTGTTCCGGGGGAAACCGGGGAGCTGTTTTTT	CSVVPGETGELFF
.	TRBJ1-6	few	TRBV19	TGTGCCAGTAGTATCGGGGGGCCGGCATCACCTTCTTCACCCCTCCACTTT	CASSIGGPASPSSPLHF